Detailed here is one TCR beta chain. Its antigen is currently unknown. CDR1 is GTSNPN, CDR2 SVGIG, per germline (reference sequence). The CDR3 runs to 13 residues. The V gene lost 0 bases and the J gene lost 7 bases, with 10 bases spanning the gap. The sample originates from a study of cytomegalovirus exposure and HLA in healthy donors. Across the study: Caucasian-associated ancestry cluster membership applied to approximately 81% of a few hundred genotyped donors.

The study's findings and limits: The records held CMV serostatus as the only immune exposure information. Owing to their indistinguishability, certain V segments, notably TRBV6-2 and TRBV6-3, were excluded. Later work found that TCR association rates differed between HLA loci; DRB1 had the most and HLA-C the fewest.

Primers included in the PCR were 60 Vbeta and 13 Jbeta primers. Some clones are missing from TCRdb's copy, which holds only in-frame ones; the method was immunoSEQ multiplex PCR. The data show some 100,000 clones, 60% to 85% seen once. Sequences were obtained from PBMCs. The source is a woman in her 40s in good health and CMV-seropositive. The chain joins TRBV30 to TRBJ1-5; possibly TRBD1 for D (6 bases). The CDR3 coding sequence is TGTGCCTGGAGTGTAGGGGACAACCAGCCCCAGCATTTT. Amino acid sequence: CAWSVGDNQPQHF.